This T cell receptor beta chain derives from a study of blood T cells in healthy people across ages. The CDR3 contains 14 residues. Germline CDR1 and CDR2: MDHEN and SYDVKM. Primers used in a second PCR of roughly 6 to 12 cycles were a sample-barcoded 5' primer and a J-beta primer mix. Each cDNA molecule was tagged by a template-switch adaptor that had 12 random nucleotides. Each CDR3 protein gets one entry after TCRdb re-called the 5' RACE reads with MiXCR. Here the sample spans about a million distinct CDR3 sequences, just over 50% being singletons. There were at least 5.5 micrograms of total RNA extracted from every sample. For this clonotype: The junction differs from germline at one of its ends, possibly a read error.

The chain combines TRBV28 with TRBJ2-4; the D gene is possibly TRBD2 (6 bases). The J call may be incorrect, as the DNA end agrees better with TRBJ2-7. The receptor comes from a woman aged 55-69 years in good health. Sequenced material: blood. The CDR3 region is CATIKAGSSDEQYF. For the CDR3, the DNA is TGTGCCACCATAAAAGCGGGTAGCTCCGACGAGCAGTACTTC.